The T cell receptor beta chain described here comes from a study of CD8 T cells in Susac syndrome. With random hexamers, 0.5 to 1 ug RNA was reverse transcribed. A single record per CDR3 protein comes from TCRdb applying MiXCR to the immunoSEQ multiplex PCR reads. Among some 57,000 distinct CDR3 sequences listed, roughly 92% were seen once. This CDR3 has 13 residues. CDR1 and CDR2 (germline): SNHLY, FYNNEI. The J segment lost 4 bases and the V segment lost 7 bases, leaving 4 bases of the junction unmatched. This TCR was recovered from a human donor in good health. Sequenced material: CD8+ T cells from PBMCs. This chain joins TRBV2 and TRBJ2-3; TRBD1 matches at 8 bases. Here the CDR3 DNA reads TGTGCCAGCACCGGACAGGGACCAGATACGCAGTATTTT. Protein product: CASTGQGPDTQYF.